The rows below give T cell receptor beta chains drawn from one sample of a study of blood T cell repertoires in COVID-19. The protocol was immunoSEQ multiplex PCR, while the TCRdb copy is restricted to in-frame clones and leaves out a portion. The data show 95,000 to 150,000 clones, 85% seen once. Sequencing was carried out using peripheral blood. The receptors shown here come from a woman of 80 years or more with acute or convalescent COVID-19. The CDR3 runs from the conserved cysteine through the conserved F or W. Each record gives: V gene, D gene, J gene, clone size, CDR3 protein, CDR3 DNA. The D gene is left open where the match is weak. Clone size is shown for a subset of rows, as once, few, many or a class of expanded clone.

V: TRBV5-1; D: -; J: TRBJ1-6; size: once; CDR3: CASTREEDSPLHF; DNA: TGCGCCAGCACCAGGGAGGAGGATTCACCCCTCCACTTT
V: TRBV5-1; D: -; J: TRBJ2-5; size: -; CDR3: CASSFNQETQYF; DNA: TGCGCCAGCAGCTTCAACCAAGAGACCCAGTACTTC
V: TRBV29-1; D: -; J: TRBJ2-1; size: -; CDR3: CSVVAPRGNNEQFF; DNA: TGCAGCGTTGTAGCGCCAAGAGGGAACAATGAGCAGTTCTTC
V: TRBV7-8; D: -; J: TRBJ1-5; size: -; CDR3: CASSLVESGVGNQPQHF; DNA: TGTGCCAGCAGCTTAGTAGAGTCAGGGGTCGGCAATCAGCCCCAGCATTTT
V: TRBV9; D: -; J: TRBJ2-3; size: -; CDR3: CASSFAGTSTDTQYF; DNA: TGTGCCAGCAGTTTCGCCGGGACTTCGACAGATACGCAGTATTTT
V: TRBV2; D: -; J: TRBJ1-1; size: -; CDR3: CASRDRGKEAFF; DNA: TGTGCCAGCAGGGACAGAGGGAAAGAAGCTTTCTTT
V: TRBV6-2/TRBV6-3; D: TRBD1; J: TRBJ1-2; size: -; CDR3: CASSQDRGKYGYTF; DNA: TGTGCCAGCAGCCAGGACAGGGGCAAATATGGCTACACCTTC
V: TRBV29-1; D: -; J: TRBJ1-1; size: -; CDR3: CSVTGNTEAFF; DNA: TGCAGCGTGACAGGGAACACTGAAGCTTTCTTT
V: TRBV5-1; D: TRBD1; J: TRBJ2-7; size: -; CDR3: CASSLGDSPYEQYF; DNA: TGCGCCAGCAGCTTGGGGGACAGTCCCTACGAGCAGTACTTC
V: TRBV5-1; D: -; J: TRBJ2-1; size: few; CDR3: CASSPDSYYNEQFF; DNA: TGCGCCAGCAGCCCGGACAGTTATTACAATGAGCAGTTCTTC
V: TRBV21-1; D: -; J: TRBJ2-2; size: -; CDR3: CASSKGPGDTGELFF; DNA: TGTGCCAGCAGCAAGGGGCCAGGGGACACCGGGGAGCTGTTTTTT
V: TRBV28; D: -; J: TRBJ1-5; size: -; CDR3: CASSPGGGLKLSNQPQHF; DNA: TGTGCCAGCAGCCCCGGGGGGGGCTTGAAACTTAGCAATCAGCCCCAGCATTTT
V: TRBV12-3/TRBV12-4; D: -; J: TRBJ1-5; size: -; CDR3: CASSNRGQPQHF; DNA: TGTGCCAGCAGTAATCGGGGTCAGCCCCAGCATTTT
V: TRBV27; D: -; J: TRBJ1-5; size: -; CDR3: CASSSGTARVNQPQHF; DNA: TGTGCCAGCAGTTCGGGGACTGCGCGTGTAAATCAGCCCCAGCATTTT
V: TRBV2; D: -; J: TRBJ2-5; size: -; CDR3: CASSSGQKETQYF; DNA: TGTGCCAGCAGCTCGGGACAAAAAGAGACCCAGTACTTC
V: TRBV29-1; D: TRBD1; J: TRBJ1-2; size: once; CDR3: CSVVLRDSPDENYGYTF; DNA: TGCAGCGTTGTACTTAGGGACAGCCCCGACGAAAACTATGGCTACACCTTC
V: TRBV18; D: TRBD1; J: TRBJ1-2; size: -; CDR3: CASSPSTGIDGYTF; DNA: TGTGCCAGCTCACCCTCGACAGGGATTGACGGCTACACCTTC
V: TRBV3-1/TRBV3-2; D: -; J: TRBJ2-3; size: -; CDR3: CASSPRTDTQYF; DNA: TGTGCCAGCAGCCCCAGGACAGATACGCAGTATTTT
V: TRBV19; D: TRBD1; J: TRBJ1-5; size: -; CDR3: CASSTRQGHSNQPQHF; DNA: TGTGCCAGTAGTACAAGACAGGGCCACAGCAATCAGCCCCAGCATTTT